The 5 T cell receptor beta chains reported below all come from one sample, sequenced in a study of T-cell reconstitution after alpha-beta-depleted transplantation in children. As it was prepared, the TCRbeta library received unique molecular identifiers. TCRdb reprocessed the PCR reads with MiXCR, giving one entry per CDR3 protein. Among tens of thousands of distinct CDR3 sequences listed, roughly 46% were seen once. The starting material was PBMCs, mostly from graft donor cells, obtained 360 days after TCRalphabeta/CD19-depleted stem cell transplant. All receptors derive from a male patient younger than 18 who had a stem cell transplant for acute lymphoblastic leukemia, so the T cells may come from the graft donor.

The chain employs TRBV4-1 and TRBJ1-5; D is perhaps TRBD1 (6 bases). The CDR3 is made up of 18 amino acids. Germline lookup yields CDR1 MGHRA and CDR2 YSYEKL. The V and J ends lost 1 base and 0 bases respectively, with 16 bases between them. For the CDR3, the DNA is TGCGCCAGCAGCCAAGTAAGATATCAGGGGTCTAGCAATCAGCCCCAGCATTTT. It yields the protein CASSQVRYQGSSNQPQHF.

The CDR3 protein is CASSSGLWLFF. The CDR3 DNA follows: TGTGCCAGCAGTTCAGGACTATGGTTGTTCTTC. V is TRBV7-9 and J is TRBJ2-1, with D possibly being TRBD2 (6 bases). CDR3 length: 11 residues. V gave up 6 bases and J gave up 15 bases, with 15 bases separating them. The germline gives CDR1 SEHNR, CDR2 FQNEAQ (reference sequence).

V and J are TRBV28 and TRBJ1-2; no definite D call. The germline CDR1 and CDR2 sequences are MDHEN and SYDVKM. Between the trimmed V and J ends, which lost 6 bases and 8 bases, there was a span of 16 bases. The CDR3 has 13 residues. CDR3 nucleotides: TGTGCCAGCAGCCTTCTTGGGGTTTACGGCTACACCTTC. Encoded protein: CASSLLGVYGYTF.

The chain combines TRBV12-3 or TRBV12-4 with TRBJ2-3; no clear D gene. CDR3 length: 13 residues. Trimming stripped 8 bases from V and 2 bases from J, with 11 bases between. CDR3 amino acids: CASGSRITDTQYF. The CDR3 DNA reads as TGTGCCAGCGGAAGTAGGATCACAGATACGCAGTATTTT.

The chain carries TRBV7-6 and TRBJ2-1; 7 bases are shared with TRBD2. Germline CDR1 and CDR2: SGHVS and FNYEAQ. V was pared by 0 bases and J by 4 bases, with 3 bases of the junction left unmatched. The CDR3 is made up of 15 amino acids. The CDR3 sequence is CASSLAAGEYNEQFF. CDR3 in DNA: TGTGCCAGCAGCTTAGCGGCGGGAGAGTACAATGAGCAGTTCTTC. The full variable domain, its missing parts supplied by reference TRBV7-6 and TRBJ2-1, is GAGVSQSPRYKVTKRGQDVALRCDPISGHVSLYWYRQALGQGPEFLTYFNYEAQQDKSGLPNDRFSAERPEGSISTLTIQRTEQRDSAMYRCASSLAAGEYNEQFFGPGTRLTVL.